The T cell receptor (beta chain) under discussion was sequenced for a study of T cells after posttransplantation cyclophosphamide. Notes on the study in general: Skin or GI-infiltrating T cells shared few TRB sequences with blood.

Only in-frame clones appear in the TCRdb table, and some are missing; sequencing was by immunoSEQ multiplex PCR. Of thousands of clones listed, approximately 97% are singletons. The related graft donor's blood sample was taken on the day of bone marrow donation. The naive gate required viable CD3+CD4+ or CD3+CD8+ cells with CCR7+CD45RA+CD45RO-CD95-CD27+CD28+ phenotype. This clone showed up just a few times. No antigen is known for it. Trimming at V came to 2 bases and at J to 10 bases, leaving 3 bases not matched to a gene. Germline V gene sequence: CDR1 MGHRA, CDR2 YSYEKL. There are 14 residues in the CDR3.

The sequence derives from a woman aged 25 to 39 in good health and a related stem cell transplant donor. Sequencing was done on a sample of naive CD8+ T cells sorted from PBMCs. This chain uses TRBV4-1 with TRBJ1-6; 9 bases agree with TRBD1. CDR3 nucleotides: TGCGCCAGCAGCCAAACAGGGGGCCGGTCACCCCTCCACTTT. Protein product: CASSQTGGRSPLHF.